The T cell receptor (beta chain) described here comes from a study of blood T cell repertoires in COVID-19. The CDR3 runs to 13 residues. Trimming removed 6 bases from V and 8 bases from J; junction bases left unmatched: 9. Profiling relied on immunoSEQ multiplex PCR, and the TCRdb table lists in-frame clones only, not all of them. The sample carries approximately 300,000 clones, roughly 89% recorded once. The gene calls are TRBV12-3 or TRBV12-4 and TRBJ1-1; TRBD1 aligns across 7 bases. The sequence derives from a woman aged 25 to 39 with COVID-19, enrolled during active disease. What was sequenced was peripheral blood. CDR3 in DNA: TGTGCCAGCAGCCTTGACAGGGAACTCGAAGCTTTCTTT. Its protein product is CASSLDRELEAFF.